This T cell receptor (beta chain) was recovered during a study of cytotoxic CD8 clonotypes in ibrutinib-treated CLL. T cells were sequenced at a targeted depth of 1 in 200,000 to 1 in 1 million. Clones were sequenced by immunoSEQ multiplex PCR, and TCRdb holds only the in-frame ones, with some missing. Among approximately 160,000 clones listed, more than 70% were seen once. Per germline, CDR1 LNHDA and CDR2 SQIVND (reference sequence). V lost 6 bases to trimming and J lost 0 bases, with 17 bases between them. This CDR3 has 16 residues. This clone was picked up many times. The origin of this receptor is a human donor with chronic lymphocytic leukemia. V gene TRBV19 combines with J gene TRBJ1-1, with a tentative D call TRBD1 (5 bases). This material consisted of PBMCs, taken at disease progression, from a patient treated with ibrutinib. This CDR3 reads CASRSRGSAMNTEAFF. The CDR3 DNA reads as TGTGCCAGTAGATCCCGGGGCAGTGCAATGAACACTGAAGCTTTCTTT.